Listed below are T cell receptor beta chains from one sample, sequenced in a study of human T cells and chemical hapten exposure. One entry per CDR3 protein results from TCRdb running MiXCR on the RACE reads. The sample yields more than 50,000 distinct CDR3 sequences, approximately 6.7% seen once. The sample in question was whole blood, obtained in connection with sensitization to the hapten diphenylcyclopropenone (DPC). The receptors come from a woman in her twenties or thirties with alopecia areata. Some clones in this sample may be carry-over from other donors' samples. CDR3s include the opening cysteine and the closing phenylalanine or tryptophan. D genes are given only for firm matches. Some rows have no size entry. The others give once, few or many, or a class for an expanded clone.

v_gene	d_gene	j_gene	abundance	CDR3nt	CDR3aa
TRBV12-3/TRBV12-4	-	TRBJ2-7	many	TGTGCCAGCAGTTCAGTCCAGGGCAGCGAGCAGTACTTC	CASSSVQGSEQYF
TRBV7-2	-	TRBJ2-3	many	TGTGCCAGCAGCCTCCGGGGGCCAGCCGGAGATACGCAGTATTTT	CASSLRGPAGDTQYF
TRBV18	TRBD1	TRBJ1-1	-	TGTGCCAGCTCACCAGAGACAGGGGGCGCGGAAGCTTTCTTT	CASSPETGGAEAFF
TRBV4-2	-	TRBJ1-5	many	TGTGCCAGCAGCCAAGTCAGCAGGGATAGCAATCAGCCCCAGCATTTT	CASSQVSRDSNQPQHF
TRBV14	-	TRBJ1-1	many	TGTGCCAGCAGCCAATTCTCAGGGAAAGGCCTTGAAGCTTTCTTT	CASSQFSGKGLEAFF
TRBV30	-	TRBJ2-7	few	TGTGCCTGGGCCGGCGATTACGAGCAGTACTTC	CAWAGDYEQYF
TRBV18	-	TRBJ1-1	-	TGTGCCAGCTCACCCATAGTAGGGAGGGACACTGAAGCTTTCTTT	CASSPIVGRDTEAFF
TRBV6-1	-	TRBJ2-1	many	TGTGCCAGCAGTGACTCGGTGTACAATGAGCAGTTCTTC	CASSDSVYNEQFF
TRBV18	-	TRBJ2-5	-	TGTGCCAGCTCACCAGGTTCCCAAGAGACCCAGTACTTC	CASSPGSQETQYF
TRBV10-3	-	TRBJ1-5	many	TGTGCCATCAGTGCAGAGAGCAATCAGCCCCAGCATTTT	CAISAESNQPQHF
TRBV20-1	TRBD2	TRBJ2-1	-	TGCAGTGCCCAAACCGGGACTAGCAGCCGCGAGCAGTTCTTC	CSAQTGTSSREQFF
TRBV9	-	TRBJ1-4	-	TGTGCCAGCAGCGCCTCTTACGGAGGTGAAAAACTGTTTTTT	CASSASYGGEKLFF
TRBV2	-	TRBJ2-2	many	TGTGCCAGCAGTGTTCGGACGGCGTACACCGGGGAGCTGTTTTTT	CASSVRTAYTGELFF
TRBV11-1	TRBD1	TRBJ1-1	few	TGTGCCAGCAGGGGGGACAGCAACACTGAAGCTTTCTTT	CASRGDSNTEAFF
TRBV12-3/TRBV12-4	TRBD2	TRBJ2-3	many	TGTGCCAGCAGCCTCGGGACTAGCGGGCCTCGCACAGATACGCAGTATTTT	CASSLGTSGPRTDTQYF
TRBV18	-	TRBJ1-1	many	TGTGCCAGCTCACCAAGCAGGGCGTGGACTGAAGCTTTCTTT	CASSPSRAWTEAFF
TRBV13	-	TRBJ1-3	-	TGTGCCAGCAGCTTTTTTTCGGCCGGAAACACCATATATTTT	CASSFFSAGNTIYF
TRBV2	TRBD1	TRBJ2-3	many	TGTGCCAGCAAGTACAGGGGCAATACGCAGTATTTT	CASKYRGNTQYF
TRBV4-1	-	TRBJ2-3	few	TGCGCCAGCAGCCAGATATCTCTACGGACTGCCGATACGCAGTATTTT	CASSQISLRTADTQYF
TRBV30	TRBD2	TRBJ2-3	many	TGTGCCTGGAGTGAACTAGCGGATAGCACAGATACGCAGTATTTT	CAWSELADSTDTQYF
TRBV14	TRBD1	TRBJ1-2	many	TGTGCCAGCAGCCAAGGCAGGGGGGACTATGGCTACACCTTC	CASSQGRGDYGYTF
TRBV3-1	-	TRBJ1-1	many	TGTGCCAGCAGCAGGTACGGGGGCACTGAAGCTTTCTTT	CASSRYGGTEAFF
TRBV12-3/TRBV12-4	TRBD2	TRBJ2-2	few	TGTGCCAGCAGTTCCTTGGGAGGGGTGGTCACCGGGGAGCTGTTTTTT	CASSSLGGVVTGELFF
TRBV5-1	-	TRBJ1-4	-	TGCGCCAGCAGCTCGGGCAGAGCTAATGAAAAACTGTTTTTT	CASSSGRANEKLFF
TRBV29-1	-	TRBJ1-1	many	TGCAGCGGGGCCCGGGGGACTGAAGCTTTCTTT	CSGARGTEAFF
TRBV10-3	-	TRBJ2-7	few	TGTGCCATCAGTGATTATCCCTACGAGCAGTACTTC	CAISDYPYEQYF
TRBV5-6	TRBD1	TRBJ2-1	many	TGTGCCAGCAGCTTGCGCGAGACAGGGGGCCGCAATGAGCAGTTCTTC	CASSLRETGGRNEQFF
TRBV10-2	-	TRBJ1-6	many	TGCGCCAGCAGGGTGGAGGGGCGTGCACCCCTCCACTTT	CASRVEGRAPLHF
TRBV12-3/TRBV12-4	-	TRBJ2-3	-	TGTGCCAGCAGTTTTGGTGGGGGTGGGGATACGCAGTATTTT	CASSFGGGGDTQYF
TRBV30	-	TRBJ1-1	-	TGTGCCTGGAGGTCGAACACTGAAGCTTTCTTT	CAWRSNTEAFF
TRBV25-1	TRBD2	TRBJ2-3	-	TGTGCCAGCAGTGAGGGGGGGTTCCCAGATACGCAGTATTTT	CASSEGGFPDTQYF
TRBV28	TRBD1	TRBJ2-1	many	TGTGCCAGCAGTTACCGGGACAGGGGATGGTCCTACAATGAGCAGTTCTTC	CASSYRDRGWSYNEQFF